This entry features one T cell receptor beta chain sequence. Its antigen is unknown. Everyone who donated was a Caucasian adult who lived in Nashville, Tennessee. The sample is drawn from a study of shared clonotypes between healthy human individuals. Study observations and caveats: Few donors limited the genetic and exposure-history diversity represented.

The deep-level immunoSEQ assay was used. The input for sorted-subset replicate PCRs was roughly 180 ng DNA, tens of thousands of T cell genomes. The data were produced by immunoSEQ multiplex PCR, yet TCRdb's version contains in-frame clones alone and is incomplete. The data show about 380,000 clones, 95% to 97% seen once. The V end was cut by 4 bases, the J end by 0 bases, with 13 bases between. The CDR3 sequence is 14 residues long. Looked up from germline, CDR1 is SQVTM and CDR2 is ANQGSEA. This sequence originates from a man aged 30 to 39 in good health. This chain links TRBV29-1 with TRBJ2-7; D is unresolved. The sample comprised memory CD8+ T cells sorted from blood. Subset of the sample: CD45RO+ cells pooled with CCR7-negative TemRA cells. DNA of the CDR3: TGCAGCGTTGTGGGCCCCCTAGGCTCCTACGAGCAGTACTTC. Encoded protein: CSVVGPLGSYEQYF.